This T cell receptor beta chain was found in a study of blood T cell repertoires in COVID-19. Across the whole study: Sites across the United States, Italy and Spain contributed samples from acute and convalescent COVID-19. PBMCs, B-cell-depleted T cells, or T cells provided the cDNA or gDNA that made up the material.

As processed by the authors: Estimated nucleated cell counts came from reference gene primer amplification. The table came from immunoSEQ multiplex PCR; TCRdb's copy has only in-frame clones and leaves some out. For V, J and clone size, that table is used; D and trimming come from the DNA. Of about 250,000 clones detected, around 88% appear once; the ten largest clones hold roughly 7.8%. This CDR3 comprises 15 residues. CDR1 is SGHRS, CDR2 YFSETQ, per germline. Trimming removed 3 bases from V and 3 bases from J, with 12 bases in between. Sequenced input: peripheral blood. The clonotype comes from a man in his forties or fifties with active or convalescent COVID-19. J is TRBJ2-2 and V is TRBV5-1; TRBD2 might be the D (6 bases). The CDR3 protein is CASSSAGGDTGELFF. The CDR3 DNA is TGCGCCAGCAGCTCCGCGGGCGGGGACACCGGGGAGCTGTTTTTT.